The T cell receptor (beta chain) described here comes from a study of blood T cell repertoires in COVID-19. Study details: Material from acute and convalescent COVID-19 was sourced from the United States, Italy and Spain. From T cells, B-cell-depleted T cells, or PBMCs came the material, which was cDNA or gDNA.

This clone has more than one count but fewer than ten. Study processing details: Estimates of nucleated cell counts were drawn from the amplification of reference gene primers. TCRdb's table, derived via immunoSEQ multiplex PCR, lists solely in-frame clones and lacks some. V, J and clone size are those of that table, while D and trimming were read from the DNA. The sample shows approximately 250,000 clones, around 84% of them seen only once. Researchers sorted participants into cohorts using their self-reported clinical history. Input material: PBMCs or T cells enriched from blood (not recorded which). This receptor was obtained from a man younger than 40 with acute COVID-19.

The CDR3 nucleotides are TGTGCCTGGGGACAGGGACCGGGGGCTGAAGCTTTCTTT. Encoded protein: CAWGQGPGAEAFF. The genes are TRBV30 and TRBJ1-1; 8 bases match TRBD1. Germline V lookup: CDR1 GTSNPN, CDR2 SVGIG (reference sequence). V lost 5 bases, J lost 6 bases, and 8 bases stayed unmatched. This CDR3 is built from 13 residues.